This T cell receptor (beta chain) derives from a study of blood T cell repertoires in COVID-19. Study summary: The origin of the acute and convalescent COVID-19 samples was the United States, Italy and Spain. Nucleic acid was either cDNA or gDNA, and it came from T cells, B-cell-depleted T cells, or PBMCs.

How the authors handled the data: From reference gene primer amplification, estimates of nucleated cell counts were derived. TCRdb keeps only in-frame clones here, not all; method: immunoSEQ multiplex PCR. V and J calls and clone size come straight from that table; D and trimming were deduced from the DNA. The repertoire includes more than 300,000 clones, about nine tenths of them detected once, and around 6% sits in the top ten. The CDR3 has 16 residues. The V gene lost 0 bases and the J gene lost 5 bases, with 17 bases spanning the gap. CDR1 MNHEY and CDR2 SVGAGI come from the germline V gene. This clonotype was sampled from a woman aged 45-60 years with COVID-19, enrolled during active disease. The sequencing input was peripheral blood. The J gene is TRBJ2-7, the V gene TRBV6-5; a possible D gene is TRBD2 (5 bases). CDR3 amino acids: CASSYSREPPKHEQYF. The DNA of the CDR3 is TGTGCCAGCAGTTACTCGAGGGAGCCCCCCAAGCACGAGCAGTACTTC.